The 27 T cell receptor beta chains below all came from one sample that was sequenced in a study of T cell responses to AZD1222 COVID-19 vaccine. Libraries were prepared by immunoSEQ multiplex PCR; TCRdb keeps only in-frame clonotypes and omits some of them. The sample lists roughly 150,000 clones; roughly nine tenths were seen once. The sample in question was peripheral blood, obtained 28 days after the second AZD1222 dose. The source of these receptors is an adult who received the AZD1222 COVID-19 vaccine.

The rearrangement links TRBV7-9 to TRBJ2-3; D is perhaps TRBD2 (5 bases). The germline gives CDR1 SEHNR, CDR2 FQNEAQ (reference sequence). V was trimmed by 2 bases and J by 3 bases, leaving 15 bases between them. This CDR3 region has 16 residues. The CDR3 DNA is TGTGCCAGCAGCTTAAGCAAGAGGGCCCAAACAGATACGCAGTATTTT. Its protein product is CASSLSKRAQTDTQYF.

The V and J genes are TRBV11-3 and TRBJ2-3, with D perhaps assigned TRBD1 or TRBD2 (6 bases each). Germline CDR1 is SGHNT and CDR2 is YENEEA. Trimming shortened V by 7 bases and J by 0 bases, and 11 bases separated the two germline ends. The CDR3 is made up of 14 amino acids. DNA of the CDR3: TGTGCCAGCAAGGGGGGCCTTAGCACAGATACGCAGTATTTT. Its protein product is CASKGGLSTDTQYF.

This clone showed up just once. The chain uses TRBV14 and TRBJ2-5; tentatively, D is TRBD1 (6 bases). The V gene's germline CDR1 is SGHDN and CDR2 FVKESK. The CDR3 extends over 17 amino acids. V lost 0 bases and J lost 1, with 15 bases in between. The CDR3 DNA is TGTGCCAGCAGCCAAGATGGGGGCAGGAGACCCCAAGAGACCCAGTACTTC. It is translated as CASSQDGGRRPQETQYF.

V is TRBV9 and J is TRBJ1-5; D remains ambiguous. V gave up 0 bases and J gave up 3 bases, with 10 bases separating them. Per germline, CDR1 SGDLS and CDR2 YYNGEE. CDR3 length: 15 residues. The CDR3 coding sequence is TGTGCCAGCAGCGTAGAGGGTGGGTTCAATCAGCCCCAGCATTTT. Protein sequence: CASSVEGGFNQPQHF.

The chain uses TRBV11-3 and TRBJ2-1; the match to TRBD2 covers 9 bases. CDR1 SGHNT and CDR2 YENEEA come from the germline V gene. V trimming: 6 bases; J trimming: 2 bases; junction bases outside the gene matches: 2. The CDR3 is made up of 14 amino acids. CDR3 sequence (DNA): TGTGCCAGCAGGGCGGGGGGGCCCTACAATGAGCAGTTCTTC. This gives the protein CASRAGGPYNEQFF.

The chain carries TRBV19 and TRBJ2-5; 10 bases are shared with TRBD1. The V and J ends lost 6 bases and 2 bases, in that order; junction bases with no gene match: 6. The CDR3 covers 15 residues. Germline V gives CDR1 LNHDA, CDR2 SQIVND (reference sequence). In nucleotides, the CDR3 is TGTGCCAGTAGGCTGACAGGGGGCGGGCAAGAGACCCAGTACTTC. Translated, it gives CASRLTGGGQETQYF.

The chain joins TRBV5-1 to TRBJ1-2; 10 nucleotides agree with TRBD1. V trimming: 3 bases; J trimming: 1 base; junction bases outside the gene matches: 12. Germline CDR1 is SGHRS and CDR2 is YFSETQ. The CDR3 covers 18 residues. The CDR3: CASSSTSSGTGVNYGYTF. CDR3 nucleotides: TGCGCCAGCAGCTCGACTTCTTCCGGGACAGGGGTTAACTATGGCTACACCTTC.

The chain couples TRBV24-1 to TRBJ2-7, with 10 positions matching TRBD2. CDR1 KGHDR and CDR2 SFDVKD come from the germline V gene. This CDR3 is built from 16 residues. V lost 6 bases, J lost 3 bases, and 10 bases stayed unmatched. This chain's CDR3 is CATSRGSGREYYEQYF. DNA for the CDR3: TGTGCCACCAGTAGGGGGAGCGGGAGGGAATACTACGAGCAGTACTTC.

CDR3: CASSLEGHSNQPQHF. CDR3 DNA sequence: TGTGCCAGCAGCTTAGAAGGTCACAGCAATCAGCCCCAGCATTTT. This rearrangement joins TRBV7-2 to TRBJ1-5; D not certain. The CDR3 totals 15 residues. Germline V gene lookup returns CDR1 SGHTA and CDR2 FQGNSA. V was cut by 1 base and J by 1 base, with 8 bases left in between.

This sequence joins TRBV5-4 and TRBJ2-5; 8 bases line up with TRBD2. Germline assignment: CDR1 SGHNT and CDR2 YYREEE (reference sequence). The CDR3 spans 14 residues. After removal of 3 bases from V and 5 bases from J, the junction contained 6 bases not matched to a gene. This CDR3 is CASSSETSVETQYF. CDR3 in DNA: TGTGCCAGCAGCTCAGAGACTAGCGTCGAGACCCAGTACTTC.

This clone appeared a single time. The chain recombines TRBV5-1 with TRBJ2-7; 11 bases match TRBD2. Germline values: CDR1 SGHRS, CDR2 YFSETQ. The V segment lost 3 bases and the J segment 4 bases; nucleotides outside the gene matches: 3. CDR3 length: 14 amino acids. CDR3 DNA: TGCGCCAGCAGCTCGACTAGCGGGAATTACGAGCAGTACTTC. Residues: CASSSTSGNYEQYF.

The genes are TRBV9 and TRBJ1-3; the D is unclear. Germline assignment: CDR1 SGDLS and CDR2 YYNGEE. This CDR3 spans 16 amino acids. V lost 5 bases to trimming and J lost 4 bases, with 19 bases between them. DNA for the CDR3: TGTGCCAGCAGTTACACCCCCGGGGAGGACGGAAACACCATATATTTT. It translates to CASSYTPGEDGNTIYF. The full variable domain, rest sourced from reference TRBV9 and TRBJ1-3, is DSGVTQTPKHLITATGQRVTLRCSPRSGDLSVYWYQQSLDQGLQFLIQYYNGEERAKGNILERFSAQQFPDLHSELNLSSLELGDSALYFCASSYTPGEDGNTIYFGEGSWLTVV.

This clone was seen a few times. The V and J genes are TRBV9 and TRBJ2-2; possibly TRBD1 for D (5 bases). Trimming removed 6 bases at V and 1 base at J, with 10 bases between. Germline V lookup: CDR1 SGDLS, CDR2 YYNGEE. The CDR3 contains 14 residues. CDR3 residues: CASTLGRNTGELFF. In DNA, the CDR3 is TGTGCCAGCACCCTGGGGCGGAACACCGGGGAGCTGTTTTTT.

This chain uses TRBV10-3 with TRBJ1-1; D gene ambiguous. V lost 2 bases and J 0 bases, leaving 7 bases between the germline ends. The CDR3 sequence is 14 residues long. CDR1 and CDR2 from the germline V gene are ENHRY and SYGVKD. CDR3 in DNA: TGTGCCATCAGTGAGACCTTGATGAACACTGAAGCTTTCTTT. As protein: CAISETLMNTEAFF.

This clone came up once. V and J are TRBV7-9 and TRBJ2-1; no clear D gene. V was trimmed by 7 bases and J by 5 bases, leaving 12 bases between them. The CDR3 is 13 amino acids. The V gene's germline CDR1 is SEHNR and CDR2 FQNEAQ (reference sequence). The CDR3 bases are TGTGCCAGCACCCTAGACCGGGACAATGAGCAGTTCTTC. Translating it yields CASTLDRDNEQFF.

This rearrangement joins TRBV19 to TRBJ2-7; unclear D gene. Germline-derived CDR1 and CDR2 are LNHDA and SQIVND (reference sequence). This CDR3 is 12 amino acids long. V was pared by 1 base and J by 6 bases, with 7 bases between. CDR3 in DNA: TGTGCCAGTAGTATAGGTGTCGGCGAGCAGTACTTC. It is translated as CASSIGVGEQYF.

The chain employs TRBV28 and TRBJ1-5; D is perhaps TRBD1 (6 bases). The V gene lost 6 bases and the J gene lost 12 bases, with 18 bases spanning the gap. The CDR3 sequence is 13 residues long. The V gene's germline CDR1 is MDHEN and CDR2 SYDVKM. CDR3 loop: CASSDRTLKFQHF. For the CDR3, the DNA is TGTGCCAGCAGCGACAGGACGTTAAAATTCCAGCATTTT. The full variable domain, its missing parts supplied by reference TRBV28 and TRBJ1-5, is DVKVTQSSRYLVKRTGEKVFLECVQDMDHENMFWYRQDPGLGLRLIYFSYDVKMKEKGDIPEGYSVSREKKERFSLILESASTNQTSMYLCASSDRTLKFQHFGDGTRLSIL.

The chain is built from TRBV7-2 and TRBJ2-5; D might be TRBD1 (5 bases). Germline V gene lookup returns CDR1 SGHTA and CDR2 FQGNSA. Trimming shortened V by 5 bases and J by 3 bases, and 10 bases separated the two germline ends. The CDR3 is made up of 13 amino acids. Written as DNA, the CDR3 is TGTGCCAGCAGCGAACCAGGGAAAGAGACCCAGTACTTC. This gives the protein CASSEPGKETQYF.

This clone has a single count. The chain combines TRBV7-9 with TRBJ2-7, with D perhaps TRBD2 (6 bases). Germline-derived CDR1 and CDR2 are SEHNR and FQNEAQ (reference sequence). This CDR3 region has 15 residues. Trimming cost V 8 bases and J 0 bases, with 17 bases left between them. As DNA, the CDR3 is TGTGCCAGCCTCCCAAGGGACTCCGGCTCCTACGAGCAGTACTTC. It codes for CASLPRDSGSYEQYF.

This clone was picked up many times. V is TRBV2 and J is TRBJ1-2; D gene ambiguous. V gave up 2 bases and J gave up 0 bases, with 10 bases separating them. The length of the CDR3 is 15 residues. Germline V lookup: CDR1 SNHLY, CDR2 FYNNEI. CDR3 DNA: TGTGCCAGCAGTGAACAGACGGGTACTAACTATGGCTACACCTTC. It is translated as CASSEQTGTNYGYTF.

The chain combines TRBV10-1 with TRBJ2-1, with D possibly called TRBD1 or TRBD2 (6 bases each). Per the germline V gene, CDR1 is WNHNN and CDR2 is SYGVQD (reference sequence). V dropped 4 bases and J dropped 5 bases, with 12 bases sitting between them. The CDR3 length is 14 residues. CDR3: CASSARGADNEQFF. The CDR3 bases are TGCGCCAGCAGTGCTAGGGGGGCGGACAATGAGCAGTTCTTC.

The chain uses TRBV15 and TRBJ1-5, with TRBD1 as a possible D gene (5 bases). The germline CDR1 and CDR2 sequences are LNHNV and YYDKDF (reference sequence). The CDR3 covers 15 residues. Trimming removed 1 base at V and 8 bases at J, with 15 bases between. The CDR3 coding sequence is TGTGCCACCAGCAGAGTTGGGGGTACTCAGGAGCCCCAGCATTTT. It specifies CATSRVGGTQEPQHF.

The rearrangement links TRBV6-6 to TRBJ1-2, with D unclear. The CDR3 is made up of 13 amino acids. CDR1 MNHNY and CDR2 SVGAGI come from the germline V gene (reference sequence). V was clipped by 7 bases and J by 3 bases, with 12 bases between them. CDR3 residues: CASTQGSDYGYTF. CDR3 nucleotides: TGTGCCAGCACCCAAGGGTCAGACTATGGCTACACCTTC.

The chain employs TRBV5-6 and TRBJ2-5; 10 nucleotides agree with TRBD2. The germline V gene encodes CDR1 SGHDT and CDR2 YYEEEE. There are 16 residues in the CDR3. With V trimmed by 4 bases and J by 6 bases, 12 bases remained unmatched. CDR3 loop: CASSRDELAGKKTQYF. The CDR3 DNA reads as TGTGCCAGCAGCCGGGACGAACTAGCGGGGAAGAAGACCCAGTACTTC.

The chain uses TRBV10-3 and TRBJ2-2; 10 bases are shared with TRBD2. The CDR3 contains 14 residues. CDR1 and CDR2 (germline): ENHRY, SYGVKD. Trimming cost V 2 bases and J 6 bases; bases outside gene matches: 0. The CDR3 coding sequence is TGTGCCATCAGTGAGGGACTAGCGGCCGGGGAGCTGTTTTTT. Translating it yields CAISEGLAAGELFF.

V and J are TRBV7-3 and TRBJ2-1, with 12 nucleotides matching TRBD2. CDR3 length: 16 amino acids. The germline V gene has CDR1 SGHTA and CDR2 FQGTGA. The V gene end was trimmed by 5 bases and the J gene end by 7 bases; junction bases not matched to a gene: 9. As DNA, the CDR3 is TGTGCCAGCAGCCCACGACTAGCGGGAGTTGGTAATGAGCAGTTCTTC. Its protein is CASSPRLAGVGNEQFF. The complete variable domain, with remaining parts taken from reference TRBV7-3 and TRBJ2-1, reads GAGVSQTPSNKVTEKGKYVELRCDPISGHTALYWYRQSLGQGPEFLIYFQGTGAADDSGLPNDRFFAVRPEGSVSTLKIQRTERGDSAVYLCASSPRLAGVGNEQFFGPGTRLTVL.

The chain uses TRBV6-6 and TRBJ2-2; D is ambiguous. V gave up 8 bases and J gave up 3 bases, with 7 bases separating them. Germline loops: CDR1 MNHNY, CDR2 SVGAGI (reference sequence). This CDR3 contains 12 residues. The CDR3: CASPRDTGELFF. CDR3 coding DNA: TGTGCCAGCCCACGAGACACCGGGGAGCTGTTTTTT.